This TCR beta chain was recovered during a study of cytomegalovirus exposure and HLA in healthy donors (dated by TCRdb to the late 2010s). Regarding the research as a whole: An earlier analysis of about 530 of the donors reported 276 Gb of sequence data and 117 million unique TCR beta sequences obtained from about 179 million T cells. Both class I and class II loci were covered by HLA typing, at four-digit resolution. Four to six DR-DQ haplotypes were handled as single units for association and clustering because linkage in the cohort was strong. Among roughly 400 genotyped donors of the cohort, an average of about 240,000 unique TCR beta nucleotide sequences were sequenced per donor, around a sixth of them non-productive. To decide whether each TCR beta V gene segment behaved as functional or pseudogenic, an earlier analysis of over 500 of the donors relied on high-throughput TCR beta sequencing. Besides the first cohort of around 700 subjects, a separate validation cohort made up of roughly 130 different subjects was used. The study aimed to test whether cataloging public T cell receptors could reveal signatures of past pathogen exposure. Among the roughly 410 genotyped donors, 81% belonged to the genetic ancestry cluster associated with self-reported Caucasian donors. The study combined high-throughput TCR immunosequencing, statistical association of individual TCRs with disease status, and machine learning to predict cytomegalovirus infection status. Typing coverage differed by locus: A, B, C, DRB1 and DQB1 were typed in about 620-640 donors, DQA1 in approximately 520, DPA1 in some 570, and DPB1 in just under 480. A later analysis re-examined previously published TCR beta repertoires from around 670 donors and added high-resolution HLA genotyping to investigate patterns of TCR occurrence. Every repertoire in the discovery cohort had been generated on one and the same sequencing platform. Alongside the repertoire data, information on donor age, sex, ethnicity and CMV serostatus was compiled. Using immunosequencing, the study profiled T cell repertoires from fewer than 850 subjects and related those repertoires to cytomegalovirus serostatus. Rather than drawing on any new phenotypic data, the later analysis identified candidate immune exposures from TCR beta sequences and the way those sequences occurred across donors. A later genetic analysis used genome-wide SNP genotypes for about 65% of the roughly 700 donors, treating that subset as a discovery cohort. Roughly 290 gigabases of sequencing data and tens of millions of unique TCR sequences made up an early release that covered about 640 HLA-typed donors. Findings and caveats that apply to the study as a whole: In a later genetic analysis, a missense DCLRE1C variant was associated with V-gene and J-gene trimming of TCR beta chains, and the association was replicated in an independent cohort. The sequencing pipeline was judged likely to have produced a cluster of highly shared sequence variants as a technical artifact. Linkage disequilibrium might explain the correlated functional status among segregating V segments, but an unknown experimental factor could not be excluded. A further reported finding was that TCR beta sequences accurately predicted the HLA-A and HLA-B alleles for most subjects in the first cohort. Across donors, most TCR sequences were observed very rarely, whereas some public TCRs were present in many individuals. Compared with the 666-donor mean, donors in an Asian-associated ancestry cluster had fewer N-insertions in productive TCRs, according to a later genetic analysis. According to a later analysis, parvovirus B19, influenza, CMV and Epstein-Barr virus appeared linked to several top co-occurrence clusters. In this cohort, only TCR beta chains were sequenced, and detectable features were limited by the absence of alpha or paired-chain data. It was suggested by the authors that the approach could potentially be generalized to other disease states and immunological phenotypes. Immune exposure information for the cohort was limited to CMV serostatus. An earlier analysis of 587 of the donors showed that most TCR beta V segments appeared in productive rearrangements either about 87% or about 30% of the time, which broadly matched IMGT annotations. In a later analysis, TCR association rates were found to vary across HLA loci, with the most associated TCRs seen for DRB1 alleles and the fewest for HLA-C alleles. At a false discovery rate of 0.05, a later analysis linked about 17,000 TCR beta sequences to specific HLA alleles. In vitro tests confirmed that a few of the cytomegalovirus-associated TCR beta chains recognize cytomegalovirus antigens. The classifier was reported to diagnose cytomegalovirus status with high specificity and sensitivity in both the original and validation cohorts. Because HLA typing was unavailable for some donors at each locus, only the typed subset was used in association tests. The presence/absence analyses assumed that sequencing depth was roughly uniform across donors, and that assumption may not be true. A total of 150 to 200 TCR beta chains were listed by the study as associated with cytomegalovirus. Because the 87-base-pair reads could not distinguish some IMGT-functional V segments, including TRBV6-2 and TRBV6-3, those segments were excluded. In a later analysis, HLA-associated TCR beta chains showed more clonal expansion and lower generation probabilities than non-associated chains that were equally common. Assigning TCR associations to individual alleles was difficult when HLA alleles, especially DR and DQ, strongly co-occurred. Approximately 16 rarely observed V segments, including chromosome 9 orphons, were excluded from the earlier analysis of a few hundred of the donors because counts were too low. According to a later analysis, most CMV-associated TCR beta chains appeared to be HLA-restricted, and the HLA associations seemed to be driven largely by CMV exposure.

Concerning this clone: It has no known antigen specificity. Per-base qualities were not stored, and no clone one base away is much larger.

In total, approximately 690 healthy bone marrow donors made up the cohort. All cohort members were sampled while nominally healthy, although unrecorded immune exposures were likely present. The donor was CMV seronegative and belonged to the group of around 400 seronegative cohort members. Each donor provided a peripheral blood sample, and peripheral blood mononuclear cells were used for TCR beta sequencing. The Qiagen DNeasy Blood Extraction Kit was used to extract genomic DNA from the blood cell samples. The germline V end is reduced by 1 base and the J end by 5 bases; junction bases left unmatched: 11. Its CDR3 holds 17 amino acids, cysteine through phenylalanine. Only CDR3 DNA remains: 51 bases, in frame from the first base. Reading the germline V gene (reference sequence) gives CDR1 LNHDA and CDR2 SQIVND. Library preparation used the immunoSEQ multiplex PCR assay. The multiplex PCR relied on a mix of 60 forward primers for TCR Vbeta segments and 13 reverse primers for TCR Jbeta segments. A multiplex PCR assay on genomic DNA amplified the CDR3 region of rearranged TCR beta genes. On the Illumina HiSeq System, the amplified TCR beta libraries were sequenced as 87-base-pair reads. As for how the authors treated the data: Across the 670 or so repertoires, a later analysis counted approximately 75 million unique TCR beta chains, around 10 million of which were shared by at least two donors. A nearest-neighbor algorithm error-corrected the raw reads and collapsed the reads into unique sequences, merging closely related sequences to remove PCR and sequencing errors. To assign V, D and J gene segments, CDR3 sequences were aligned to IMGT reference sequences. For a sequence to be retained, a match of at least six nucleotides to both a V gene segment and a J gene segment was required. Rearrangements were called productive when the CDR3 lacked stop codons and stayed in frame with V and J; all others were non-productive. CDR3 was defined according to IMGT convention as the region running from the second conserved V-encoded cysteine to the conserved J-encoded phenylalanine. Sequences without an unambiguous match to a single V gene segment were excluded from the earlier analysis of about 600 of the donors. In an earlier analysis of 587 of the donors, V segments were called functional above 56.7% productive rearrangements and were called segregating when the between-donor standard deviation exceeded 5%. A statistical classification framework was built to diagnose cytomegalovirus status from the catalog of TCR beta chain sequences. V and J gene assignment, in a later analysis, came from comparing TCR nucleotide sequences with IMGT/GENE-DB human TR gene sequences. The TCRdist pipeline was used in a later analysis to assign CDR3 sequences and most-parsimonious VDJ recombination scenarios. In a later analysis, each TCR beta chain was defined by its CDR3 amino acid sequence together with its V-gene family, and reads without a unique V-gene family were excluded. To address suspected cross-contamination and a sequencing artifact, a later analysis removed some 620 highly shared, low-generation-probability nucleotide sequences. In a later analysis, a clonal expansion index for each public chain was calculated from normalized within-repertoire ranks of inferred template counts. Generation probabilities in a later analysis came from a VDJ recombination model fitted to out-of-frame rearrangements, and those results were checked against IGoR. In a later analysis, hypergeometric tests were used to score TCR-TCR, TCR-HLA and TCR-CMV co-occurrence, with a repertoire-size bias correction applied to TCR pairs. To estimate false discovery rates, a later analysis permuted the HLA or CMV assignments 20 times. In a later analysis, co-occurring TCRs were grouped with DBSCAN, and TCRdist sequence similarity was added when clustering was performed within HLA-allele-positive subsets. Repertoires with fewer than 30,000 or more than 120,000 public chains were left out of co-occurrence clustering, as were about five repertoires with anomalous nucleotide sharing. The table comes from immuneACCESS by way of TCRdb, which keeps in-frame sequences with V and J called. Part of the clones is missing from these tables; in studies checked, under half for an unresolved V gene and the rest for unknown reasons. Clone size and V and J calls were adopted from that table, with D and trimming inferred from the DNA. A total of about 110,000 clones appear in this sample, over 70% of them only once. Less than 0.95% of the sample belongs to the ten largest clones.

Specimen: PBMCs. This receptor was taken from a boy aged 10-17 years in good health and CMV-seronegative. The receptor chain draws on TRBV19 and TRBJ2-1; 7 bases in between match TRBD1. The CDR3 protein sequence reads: CASSIGGPGTVNNEQFF. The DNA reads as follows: TGTGCCAGTAGTATAGGGGGACCCGGGACAGTTAACAATGAGCAGTTCTTC.